The clone carrying this T cell receptor (beta chain) was counted ten times or more. The ends were cut back, 0 bases at V and 5 bases at J, with 8 bases in the middle. Germline CDR1 is GTSNPN and CDR2 is SVGIG (reference sequence). CDR3 length: 13 amino acids. Ophthalmopathy in the patients scored at least 3 on Clinical Activity Score and at least 4 on NOSPECS grade, lasting under 3 months. Clinicians diagnosed patients from clinical symptoms, serum thyroxine and TRAb, thyroid ultrasound and orbital computed tomography. The data originate from a study of T cells in Graves' hyperthyroidism and ophthalmopathy. Study summary: The initial diagnosis was the point when peripheral blood was collected, ahead of any treatment.

Amplified regions were TCR beta CDR3 sequences from RNA transcripts. HTBI primers were the set used in a first-round RT-PCR of the TCR CDR3. MiXCR was run by TCRdb on the multiplex PCR reads, yielding one entry per CDR3 protein. In the table there are about 410,000 distinct CDR3 sequences, roughly 15% of which are singletons. The TCR originated in a woman in her twenties or thirties with Graves' ophthalmopathy. The rearrangement links TRBV30 to TRBJ1-5; D is unresolved. Material for sequencing was blood. The CDR3 nucleotides read TGTGCCTGGAGTGTTCGGACCGATCAGCCCCAGCATTTT. Translated, it gives CAWSVRTDQPQHF.